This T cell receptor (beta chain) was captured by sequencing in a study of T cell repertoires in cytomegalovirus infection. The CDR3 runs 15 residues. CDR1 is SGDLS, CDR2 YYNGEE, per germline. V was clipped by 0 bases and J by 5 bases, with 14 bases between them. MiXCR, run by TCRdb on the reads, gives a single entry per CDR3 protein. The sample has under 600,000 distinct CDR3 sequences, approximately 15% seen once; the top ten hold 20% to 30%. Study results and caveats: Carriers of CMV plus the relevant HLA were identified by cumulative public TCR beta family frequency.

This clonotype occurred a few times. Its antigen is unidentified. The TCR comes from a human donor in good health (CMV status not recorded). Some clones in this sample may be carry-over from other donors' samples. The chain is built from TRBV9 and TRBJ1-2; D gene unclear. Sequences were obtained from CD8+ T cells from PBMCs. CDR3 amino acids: CASSVGEGSEYGYTF. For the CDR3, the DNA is TGTGCCAGCAGCGTAGGTGAAGGGTCGGAATATGGCTACACCTTC.